This TCR beta chain comes out of a study of blood T cell repertoires in COVID-19. Overall study: Researchers got acute and convalescent COVID-19 samples from the United States, Italy and Spain. T cells, B-cell-depleted T cells, or PBMCs supplied cDNA or gDNA.

Trimming cost V 1 base and J 2 bases; bases outside gene matches: 6. The CDR3 contains 16 residues. CDR1 and CDR2 from the germline V gene are SGHTA and FQGNSA. TCRdb's table, derived via immunoSEQ multiplex PCR, lists solely in-frame clones and lacks some. Of some 38,000 clones listed, roughly 78% were seen once; the top ten hold over 15%. The receptor comes from a man between 65 and 85 years old with acute or convalescent COVID-19. The rearrangement links TRBV7-2 to TRBJ2-5, with 8 bases matching TRBD1. Sequencing input: peripheral blood. CDR3 sequence: CASSLVGTGAQETQYF. CDR3 sequence (DNA): TGTGCCAGCAGCTTAGTGGGGACAGGCGCGCAAGAGACCCAGTACTTC.